This T cell receptor beta chain stems from a study of response to subunit inactivated influenza vaccine. TCRdb redid the calling of the RT-PCR reads with MiXCR, one entry per CDR3 protein. The sample gives about 780,000 distinct CDR3 sequences, roughly 20% of which show up once; around 9.9% is in the top ten. Points from the study as a whole: Each seasonal influenza vaccination recruits few new T cells, the authors suggested.

CDR1 is KGHDR, CDR2 SFDVKD, per germline. The CDR3 contains 14 residues. Trimming cost V 3 bases and J 7 bases, with 12 bases left between them. This clonotype was detected many times. Its antigen is currently unknown. This receptor was taken from a middle-aged man who received an inactivated influenza vaccine. Sequenced here: PBMCs from blood, sampled 5 days after vaccination. The chain has TRBV24-1 and TRBJ2-1; a possible D gene is TRBD1 (6 bases). Written as DNA, the CDR3 is TGTGCCACCAGTGATCAACTACAGGGAAATGAGCAGTTCTTC. Amino acid sequence: CATSDQLQGNEQFF.